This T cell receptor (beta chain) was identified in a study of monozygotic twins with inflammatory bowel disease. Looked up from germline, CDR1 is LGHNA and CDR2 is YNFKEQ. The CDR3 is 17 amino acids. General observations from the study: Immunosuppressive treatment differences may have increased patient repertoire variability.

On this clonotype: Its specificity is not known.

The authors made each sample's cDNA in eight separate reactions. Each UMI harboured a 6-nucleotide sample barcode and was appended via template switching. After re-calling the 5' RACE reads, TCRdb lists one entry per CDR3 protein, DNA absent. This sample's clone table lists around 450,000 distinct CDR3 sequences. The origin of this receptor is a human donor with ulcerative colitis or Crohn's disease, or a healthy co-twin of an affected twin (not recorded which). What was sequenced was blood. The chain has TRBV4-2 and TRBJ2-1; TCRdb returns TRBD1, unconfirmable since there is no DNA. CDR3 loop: CASTEGGVPSSYNEQFF.